This T cell receptor (delta chain) appears in the sequencing data of a study of DNA immune sequencing with unique molecular identifiers (dated by TCRdb to the early 2020s). A note on the overall study: gammadelta T cells were enriched from buffy coats using immunomagnetic cell separation, and their genomic DNA was sequenced. Fluorescence-activated cell sorting was used to enrich gammadelta T cells from the PBMC of approximately 10 healthy people. For the enriched versus non-enriched comparison, around 0.09 ug enriched gammadelta T-cell DNA and roughly 1 ug non-enriched PBMC DNA were sequenced. The study developed and validated an ultrasensitive DNA-based TRD repertoire sequencing method using PCR-introduced unique molecular identifiers. Validation of the method was performed on synthetic reference molecules and on blood samples from healthy individuals. All donors were healthy people, and about nine of the donors were profiled using sorted gammadelta T cells from peripheral blood.

Relative to its sample, this clone is large (0.1 to 1%). Its antigen remains unidentified. Qualities for individual bases were not recorded, and no much larger clone is one base off. Other nucleotide sequences from this sample produce the same CDR3. Broad study findings and their caveats: Among clonotypes in healthy donors, TRDV2 paired with TRDJ1 was identified as the most common TRD rearrangement. TRD repertoire diversity differed among healthy donors, and several donors were highly oligoclonal, with the top 5 clonotypes making up more than half of productive molecules. Novel TRD sequences not targeted by the primers cannot be detected with the primer-based approach.

CDR1 and CDR2, looked up from the germline V gene, are GEAIGNYY and EKD. The CDR3 goes from the cysteine to the phenylalanine over 17 residues. This entry keeps only the CDR3 DNA: 51 bases, framed from base 1. V trim: 2 bases; J trim: 0 bases; unmatched bases: 9. Library preparation employed multiplex PCR. Genomic DNA was amplified with a 32-plex assay using primers for all 8 TRDV and 4 TRDJ genes covering the CDR3. A 12-nucleotide UMI was introduced during around 3 barcoding PCR cycles, after which a second PCR was performed with Illumina adapter primers. AMPure XP beads were used to purify the libraries, and library quality was checked on a Fragment Analyzer using the HS NGS Fragment kit. The sequencing was run with an Illumina MiniSeq mid-output kit, including 20% PhiX, and 150 cycles of paired-end reads. The source study handled its data this way. MIGEC version 1.2.9 was used to process the reads, grouping the reads by UMI and building error-corrected consensus sequences. Post-processing used modified VDJtools version 1.2.1 scripts and the tcR R package. TCRdb called clones from the public reads with CATT, and repeated DNA sequences were later combined into one row. The V and J calls and clone size are TCRdb's, not the authors'. The sample contains under 6,500 delta-chain clones, under 13% of them found a single time. The ten largest account for 53% of the sample.

Recombination joined TRDV2 with TRDJ1, with TRDD3 identical over 9 junction bases. This TCR was sampled from a human donor in good health. What was sequenced was gamma-delta T cells enriched from blood buffy coat, or unenriched PBMCs (not recorded which). In nucleotides, the sequence is TGTGCCTGTGACAAACTGGGGGACCCCCCCTACACCGATAAACTCATCTTT. This is translated as CACDKLGDPPYTDKLIF.